The 22 T cell receptor beta chains listed next were all sequenced from one sample in a study of T-cell reconstitution after alpha-beta-depleted transplantation in children. A TCRbeta library incorporating unique molecular identifiers was prepared. TCRdb re-called the PCR reads through MiXCR, storing one row per CDR3 protein. The table lists 250,000 to 300,000 distinct CDR3 sequences, around a tenth of them singletons. The sequencing here drew on PBMCs, taken before TCRalphabeta/CD19-depleted stem cell transplant. The receptors shown here come from a boy under two years old with acute myeloid leukemia, due to receive a stem cell transplant.

The chain combines TRBV18 with TRBJ2-1; 10 nucleotides align to TRBD2. The CDR3 loop spans 17 amino acids. Germline assignment: CDR1 KGHSH and CDR2 LQKENI. V lost 7 bases to trimming and J lost 5 bases; unmatched junction nucleotides: 14. CDR3 nucleotide sequence: TGTGCCAGCTTACTTAAACCGGGACTAGCGAGGGACAATGAGCAGTTCTTC. As protein: CASLLKPGLARDNEQFF.

This clonotype showed up many times. The genes are TRBV20-1 and TRBJ1-6; the D gene is possibly TRBD1 (5 bases). The CDR3 is made up of 14 amino acids. V shed 2 bases and J shed 8 bases, with 13 bases lying between them. CDR1 is DFQATT, CDR2 SNEGSKA, per germline (reference sequence). The CDR3 nucleotides are TGCAGTGCTAGATGGTCAACAGGCTATTCACCCCTCCACTTT. Its translation: CSARWSTGYSPLHF.

In regard to this clonotype: One end of the junction is discordant with germline, which a read error may explain. The chain carries TRBV28 and TRBJ1-5, with 7 bases fitting TRBD1. Germline V gene sequence: CDR1 MDHEN, CDR2 SYDVKM. The CDR3 extends over 16 amino acids. The CDR3 reads CPSSLVRTGFNRPQHF. For the CDR3, the DNA is TGTCCCAGCAGTTTGGTCAGGACAGGATTTAATCGGCCCCAGCATTTT. The entire variable domain, with the rest obtained from reference TRBV28 and TRBJ1-5, is as follows: DVKVTQSSRYLVKRTGEKVFLECVQDMDHENMFWYRQDPGLGLRLIYFSYDVKMKEKGDIPEGYSVSREKKERFSLILESASTNQTSMYLCPSSLVRTGFNRPQHFGDGTRLSIL.

Notes on this clonotype: A much larger clone is a single base away; this may be a read error. The chain couples TRBV6-2 or TRBV6-3 to TRBJ2-3, with a tentative D call TRBD2 (6 bases). V lost 7 bases to trimming and J lost 6 bases, with 14 bases between them. This CDR3 contains 13 residues. CDR1 MNHEY and CDR2 SVGEGT come from the germline V gene. CDR3: CASIGGTGDTQYF. Here the CDR3 DNA reads TGTGCCAGCATCGGCGGGACTGGGGATACGCAGTATTTT.

In its sample, this clonotype was seen many times. The chain couples TRBV20-1 to TRBJ2-7, with 8 bases identical to TRBD2. The length of the CDR3 is 13 residues. After removal of 5 bases from V and 13 bases from J, the junction contained 16 bases not matched to a gene. Germline V lookup: CDR1 DFQATT, CDR2 SNEGSKA (reference sequence). The CDR3: CSAERENSPTVYF. For the CDR3, the DNA is TGCAGTGCTGAGCGGGAGAATTCTCCCACAGTATACTTC.

This clonotype was seen a handful of times. V and J are TRBV7-9 and TRBJ2-1; D call uncertain. The CDR3 covers 12 residues. Trimming removed 1 base from V and 8 bases from J, with 6 bases in between. CDR1 is SEHNR, CDR2 FQNEAQ, per germline (reference sequence). The CDR3 DNA is TGTGCCAGCAGCTTAGAATACTATGAGCAGTTCTTC. Translated: CASSLEYYEQFF.

The chain employs TRBV2 and TRBJ1-6; D uncertain. V was trimmed by 2 bases and J by 0 bases, leaving 5 bases between them. The CDR3 runs to 15 residues. CDR1 is SNHLY and CDR2 is FYNNEI in the germline V gene. CDR3 bases: TGTGCCAGCAGTGAACTGAGCTCCTATAATTCACCCCTCCACTTT. Translation gives CASSELSSYNSPLHF.

This clonotype was detected ten times or more. The chain combines TRBV2 with TRBJ2-5; no definite D call. Germline V gives CDR1 SNHLY, CDR2 FYNNEI. Trimming pared 9 bases from V and 3 bases from J, leaving 8 bases between. The length of the CDR3 is 11 residues. The CDR3 bases are TGTGCCAGGGGGAATGAAGAGACCCAGTACTTC. This encodes CARGNEETQYF.

V and J are TRBV11-3 and TRBJ2-2, with D uncertain. CDR3 length: 14 amino acids. Trimming removed 4 bases from V and 5 bases from J, with 11 bases in between. Germline V lookup: CDR1 SGHNT, CDR2 YENEEA. CDR3 bases: TGTGCCAGCAGCTCCAGGCTGGGGACCGGGGAGCTGTTTTTT. Protein product: CASSSRLGTGELFF.

This clonotype was detected ten times or more. The chain carries TRBV7-2 and TRBJ2-5; 8 bases agree with TRBD2. Looked up from germline, CDR1 is SGHTA and CDR2 is FQGNSA. The CDR3 is made up of 14 amino acids. The trim removed 7 bases at V and 5 bases at J, leaving 9 bases unmatched. The CDR3 nucleotides read TGTGCCAGCATCCCGGGGGGGCCGTGGGAGACCCAGTACTTC. This codes for CASIPGGPWETQYF.

This clonotype appeared many times. The J gene is TRBJ2-3, the V gene TRBV5-1; D is ambiguous. This CDR3 is built from 11 residues. The V and J ends lost 5 bases and 3 bases respectively, with 4 bases between them. Germline V lookup: CDR1 SGHRS, CDR2 YFSETQ. Written as DNA, the CDR3 is TGCGCCAGCAGAGGAACAGATACGCAGTATTTT. Translated, it gives CASRGTDTQYF.

This clonotype has a count of ten or more. The chain is built from TRBV3-1 and TRBJ1-2; D is unclear. CDR1 is LGHDT, CDR2 YNNKEL, per germline (reference sequence). Trimming pared 0 bases from V and 5 bases from J, leaving 4 bases between. There are 12 residues in the CDR3. The CDR3: CASSQDGYGYTF. The CDR3 coding sequence is TGTGCCAGCAGCCAAGATGGTTATGGCTACACCTTC.

This clonotype was detected ten times or more. This chain joins TRBV6-1 and TRBJ2-3, with D tentatively TRBD2 (5 bases). The V and J ends lost 7 bases and 2 bases respectively, with 10 bases between them. Germline V gene sequence: CDR1 MNHNS, CDR2 SASEGT. The CDR3 loop spans 13 amino acids. Here the CDR3 reads CASTGFFTDTQYF. CDR3 nucleotide sequence: TGTGCCAGCACGGGGTTCTTCACAGATACGCAGTATTTT.

The table lists this clonotype with a few counts. Here the CDR3 DNA reads TGTGCCAGCATCACAGGGCCCTACGAGCAGTACTTC. Amino acids: CASITGPYEQYF. The V gene is TRBV7-9, the J gene TRBJ2-7; TRBD1 might be the D (6 bases). Germline V gives CDR1 SEHNR, CDR2 FQNEAQ (reference sequence). The CDR3 extends over 12 amino acids. V dropped 7 bases and J dropped 2 bases, with 9 bases sitting between them.

The CDR3 region has the DNA TGTGCCAGCAGTTTGGGGACAGGGTTCAACGAGCAGTACTTC. Protein product: CASSLGTGFNEQYF. The chain carries TRBV12-3 or TRBV12-4 and TRBJ2-7; 9 bases line up with TRBD1. The J segment lost 5 bases and the V segment lost 3 bases, leaving 5 bases of the junction unmatched. This CDR3 has 14 amino acids.

This clonotype was seen repeatedly, ten times or more. V usage is TRBV5-5 and J usage is TRBJ2-5, with D maybe TRBD2 (5 bases). Germline assignment: CDR1 SGHKS and CDR2 YYEKEE (reference sequence). The CDR3 loop spans 14 amino acids. Trimming cost V 4 bases and J 0 bases, with 10 bases left between them. CDR3 residues: CASSHGVYQETQYF. The DNA of the CDR3 is TGTGCCAGCAGCCACGGGGTGTACCAAGAGACCCAGTACTTC.

This clonotype was detected many times. V is TRBV7-2 and J is TRBJ2-7, with D maybe TRBD1 (5 bases). Per the germline V gene, CDR1 is SGHTA and CDR2 is FQGNSA. V dropped 5 bases and J dropped 6 bases, with 14 bases sitting between them. This CDR3 has 13 amino acids. The CDR3 is CASSLKGAREQYF. The CDR3 nucleotides read TGTGCCAGCAGCCTCAAAGGGGCCCGCGAGCAGTACTTC.

This sequence joins TRBV11-2 and TRBJ1-1; maybe TRBD1 (5 bases). CDR3 length equals 14 residues. Germline V lookup: CDR1 SGHAT, CDR2 FQNNGV. V was clipped by 1 base and J by 3 bases, with 9 bases between them. Here the CDR3 reads CASSLVPRDTEAFF. DNA for the CDR3: TGTGCCAGCAGCTTAGTACCCAGGGACACTGAAGCTTTCTTT.

This clonotype was seen a handful of times. Compared with germline, one end of the junction differs, possibly owing to a read error. This sequence joins TRBV3-1 and TRBJ2-4, with TRBD2 matching 8 bases. The CDR3 extends over 20 amino acids. Per the germline V gene, CDR1 is LGHDT and CDR2 is YNNKEL (reference sequence). The CDR3 here is CACSQDGLRGAGLAKNIQYF. CDR3 bases: TGTGCCTGCAGCCAAGATGGCTTGCGGGGGGCAGGTCTAGCCAAAAACATTCAGTACTTC.

This clonotype was counted many times. This chain links TRBV9 with TRBJ1-1; D is unclear. Germline V lookup: CDR1 SGDLS, CDR2 YYNGEE. The length of the CDR3 is 12 residues. Deletions cut 6 bases from V and 5 bases from J, with 11 bases between. CDR3 nucleotides: TGTGCCAGCATTCCAGCGGTAACTGAAGCTTTCTTT. Translation gives CASIPAVTEAFF.

This clonotype has ten or more counts. The CDR3 is CGGLKQETQYF. The DNA of the CDR3 is TGCGGTGGACTGAAGCAAGAGACCCAGTACTTC. The rearrangement joins TRBV20-1 to TRBJ2-5; TRBD2 might be the D (5 bases). The CDR3 loop spans 11 amino acids. CDR1 is DFQATT and CDR2 is SNEGSKA in the germline V gene (reference sequence).

This clonotype was detected many times. The chain employs TRBV20-1 and TRBJ2-1; 10 nucleotides match TRBD2. The CDR3 consists of 15 residues. V lost 3 bases to trimming and J lost 4 bases; unmatched junction nucleotides: 6. The germline CDR1 and CDR2 sequences are DFQATT and SNEGSKA (reference sequence). In nucleotides, the CDR3 is TGCAGTGCTAGTTTGGGACTAGCGCCTTACAATGAGCAGTTCTTC. It is translated as CSASLGLAPYNEQFF.